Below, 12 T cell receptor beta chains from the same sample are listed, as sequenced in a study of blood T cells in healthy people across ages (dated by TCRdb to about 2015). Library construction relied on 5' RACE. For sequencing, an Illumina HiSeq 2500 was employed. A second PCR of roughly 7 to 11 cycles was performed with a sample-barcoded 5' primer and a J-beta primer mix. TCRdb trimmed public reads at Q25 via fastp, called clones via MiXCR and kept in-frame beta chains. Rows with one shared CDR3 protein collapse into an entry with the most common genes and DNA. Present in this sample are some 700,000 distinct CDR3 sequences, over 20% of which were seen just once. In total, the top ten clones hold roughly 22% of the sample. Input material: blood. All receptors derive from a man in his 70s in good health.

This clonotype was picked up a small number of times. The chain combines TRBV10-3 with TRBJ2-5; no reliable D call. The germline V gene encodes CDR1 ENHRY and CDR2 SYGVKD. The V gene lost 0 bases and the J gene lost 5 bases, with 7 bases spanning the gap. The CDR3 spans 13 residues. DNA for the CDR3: TGTGCCATCAGTGAGTCCCACGCGGAGACCCAGTACTTC. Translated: CAISESHAETQYF.

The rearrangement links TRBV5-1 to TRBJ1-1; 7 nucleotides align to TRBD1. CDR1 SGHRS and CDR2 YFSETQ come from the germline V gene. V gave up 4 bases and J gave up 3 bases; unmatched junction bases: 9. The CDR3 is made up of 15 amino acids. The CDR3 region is CASSKSTGWDTEAFF. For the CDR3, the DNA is TGCGCCAGCAGCAAATCGACAGGGTGGGACACTGAAGCTTTCTTT.

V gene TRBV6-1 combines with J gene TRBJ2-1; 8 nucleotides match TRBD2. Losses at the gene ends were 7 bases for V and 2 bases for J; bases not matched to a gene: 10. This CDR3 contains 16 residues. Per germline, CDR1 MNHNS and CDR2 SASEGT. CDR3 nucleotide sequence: TGTGCCAGCATCCGGGGGGGGGGCCAGACCTACAATGAGCAGTTCTTC. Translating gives CASIRGGGQTYNEQFF.

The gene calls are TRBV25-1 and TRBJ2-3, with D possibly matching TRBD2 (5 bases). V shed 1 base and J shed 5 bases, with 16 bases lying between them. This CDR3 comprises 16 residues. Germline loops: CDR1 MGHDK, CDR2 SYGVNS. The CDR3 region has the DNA TGTGCCAGCAGTGAATCAGGACGGGGTCGGGAAGATACGCAGTATTTT. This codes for CASSESGRGREDTQYF.

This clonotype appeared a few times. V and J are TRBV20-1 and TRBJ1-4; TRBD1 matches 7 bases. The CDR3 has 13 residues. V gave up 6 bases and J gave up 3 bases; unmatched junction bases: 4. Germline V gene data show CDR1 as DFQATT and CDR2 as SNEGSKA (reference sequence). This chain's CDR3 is CSAKTGANEKLFF. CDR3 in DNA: TGCAGTGCGAAAACAGGGGCTAATGAAAAACTGTTTTTT.

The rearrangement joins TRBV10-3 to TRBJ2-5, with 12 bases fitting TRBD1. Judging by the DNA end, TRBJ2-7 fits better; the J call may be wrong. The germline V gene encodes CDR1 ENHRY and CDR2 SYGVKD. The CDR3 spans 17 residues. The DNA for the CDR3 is TGTGCCATCAGCCAGAAGACCGGGACAGGGGGCGGCTACGAGCAGTACTTC. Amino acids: CAISQKTGTGGGYEQYF.

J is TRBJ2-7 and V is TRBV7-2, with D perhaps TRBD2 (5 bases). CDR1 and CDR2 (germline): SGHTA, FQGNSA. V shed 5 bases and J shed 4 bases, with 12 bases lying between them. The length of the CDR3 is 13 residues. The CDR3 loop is CASSGGLLYEQYV. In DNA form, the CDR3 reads TGTGCCAGCAGCGGCGGACTCTTATACGAGCAGTACGTC.

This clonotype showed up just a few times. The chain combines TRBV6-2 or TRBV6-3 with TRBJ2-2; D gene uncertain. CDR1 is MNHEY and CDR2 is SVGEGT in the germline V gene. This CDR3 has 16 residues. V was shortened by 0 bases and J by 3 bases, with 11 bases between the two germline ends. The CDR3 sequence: CASSYSRVLDTGELFF. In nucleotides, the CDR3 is TGTGCCAGCAGTTACTCTCGGGTGTTAGACACCGGGGAGCTGTTTTTT.

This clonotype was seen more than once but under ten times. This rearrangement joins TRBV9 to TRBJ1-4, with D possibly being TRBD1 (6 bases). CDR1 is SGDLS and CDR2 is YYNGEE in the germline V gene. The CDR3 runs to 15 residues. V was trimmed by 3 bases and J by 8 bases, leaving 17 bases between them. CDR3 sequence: CASSGSGTSFEKLFF. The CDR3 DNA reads TGTGCCAGCAGCGGCTCCGGGACATCATTCGAAAAACTGTTTTTT.

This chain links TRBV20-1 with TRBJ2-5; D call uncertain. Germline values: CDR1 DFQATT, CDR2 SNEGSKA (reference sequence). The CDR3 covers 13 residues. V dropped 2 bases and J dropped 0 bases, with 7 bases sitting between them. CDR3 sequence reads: CSARNSDQETQYF. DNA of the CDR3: TGCAGTGCTAGAAACAGCGACCAAGAGACCCAGTACTTC.

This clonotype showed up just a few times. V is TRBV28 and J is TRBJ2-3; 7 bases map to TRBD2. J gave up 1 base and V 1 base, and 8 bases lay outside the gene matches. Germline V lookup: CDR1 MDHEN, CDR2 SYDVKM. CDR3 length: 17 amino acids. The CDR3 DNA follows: TGTGCCAGCAGTTTATTGTATTCTGGGAGGGGCACAGATACGCAGTATTTT. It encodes CASSLLYSGRGTDTQYF.

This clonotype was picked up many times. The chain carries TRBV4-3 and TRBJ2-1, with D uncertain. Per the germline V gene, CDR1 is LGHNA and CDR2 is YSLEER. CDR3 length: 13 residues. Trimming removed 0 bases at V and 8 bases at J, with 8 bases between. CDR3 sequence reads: CASSQDRRYEQFF. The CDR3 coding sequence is TGCGCCAGCAGCCAAGATCGTAGGTATGAGCAGTTCTTC.